A selection of T cell receptor beta chains follows, all from one sample in a study of OX40 agonist ivuxolimab in advanced cancers. Data came from immunoSEQ multiplex PCR; TCRdb stores just in-frame clones and leaves some out. Among about 6,300 clones listed, approximately 63% were seen once. The sample here was CD4+ or CD8+ T cells sorted from blood, taken in a trial of the OX40 agonist ivuxolimab. These TCRs come from an adult with an advanced solid tumor such as melanoma, head and neck, liver or kidney cancer. Both conserved end residues are trimmed from each CDR3. Each record gives: V gene, J gene, clone size, CDR3 protein. Clone size, where shown, is once, few, many, or a class for clones that have expanded.

V gene: TRBV4-1
J gene: TRBJ2-1
clone size: NA
CDR3 protein: ASSPSQGTSNEQF

V gene: TRBV4-1
J gene: TRBJ1-2
clone size: NA
CDR3 protein: ASSQTRPRLGGDNGYT

V gene: TRBV11-2
J gene: TRBJ2-7
clone size: NA
CDR3 protein: ASSYLAGGPSGEQY

V gene: TRBV27
J gene: TRBJ2-5
clone size: NA
CDR3 protein: ASRASGRASETQY

V gene: TRBV7-9
J gene: TRBJ2-3
clone size: few
CDR3 protein: ASSSSNTDTQY

V gene: TRBV4-1
J gene: TRBJ1-1
clone size: medium-sized
CDR3 protein: ASSQDYRAF

V gene: TRBV19
J gene: TRBJ1-2
clone size: few
CDR3 protein: ASRDNYGYT

V gene: TRBV9
J gene: TRBJ1-2
clone size: NA
CDR3 protein: ASSPGGRD

V gene: TRBV25-1
J gene: TRBJ2-1
clone size: NA
CDR3 protein: ASSEGVFEQF

V gene: TRBV10-3
J gene: TRBJ2-1
clone size: NA
CDR3 protein: ATASVYNEQF

V gene: TRBV18
J gene: TRBJ2-1
clone size: NA
CDR3 protein: ASSPRPSGSSYNEQF

V gene: TRBV6-5
J gene: TRBJ2-7
clone size: NA
CDR3 protein: ASRTTGDDYEQY

V gene: TRBV7-2
J gene: TRBJ2-7
clone size: NA
CDR3 protein: ASSQQRTATYEQY

V gene: TRBV11-1
J gene: TRBJ2-7
clone size: NA
CDR3 protein: ASSRTSGRYSSYEQY

V gene: TRBV6-1
J gene: TRBJ1-1
clone size: few
CDR3 protein: ASSEAPGNTEAF

V gene: TRBV28
J gene: TRBJ2-7
clone size: NA
CDR3 protein: ASSQAGAYEQY

V gene: TRBV19
J gene: TRBJ1-2
clone size: NA
CDR3 protein: ASSPWTGVGFYGYT

V gene: TRBV11-2
J gene: TRBJ2-7
clone size: once
CDR3 protein: ASSDGTAEQY

V gene: TRBV27
J gene: TRBJ2-1
clone size: NA
CDR3 protein: ASSNPDRFNEQF

V gene: TRBV28
J gene: TRBJ2-7
clone size: NA
CDR3 protein: ASSGGGSEQY

V gene: TRBV11-3
J gene: TRBJ2-1
clone size: NA
CDR3 protein: ASSKLGGKKDEQF

V gene: TRBV11-2
J gene: TRBJ1-5
clone size: NA
CDR3 protein: ASSLDLAGVGQPQH

V gene: TRBV4-2
J gene: TRBJ2-4
clone size: NA
CDR3 protein: ASSQRSSIENIQY

V gene: TRBV28
J gene: TRBJ2-5
clone size: NA
CDR3 protein: ASSLGYQETQY

V gene: TRBV9
J gene: TRBJ1-1
clone size: NA
CDR3 protein: ASSVDPRTGGYGGTEAF

V gene: TRBV7-8
J gene: TRBJ2-5
clone size: NA
CDR3 protein: ASSPRRSQETQY

V gene: TRBV7-8
J gene: TRBJ1-6
clone size: NA
CDR3 protein: ASSTPGNSPLH

V gene: TRBV4-3
J gene: TRBJ1-5
clone size: NA
CDR3 protein: ASSQDRTEGQPQH

V gene: TRBV4-3
J gene: TRBJ1-6
clone size: NA
CDR3 protein: ASSPGDYNSPLH

V gene: TRBV5-4
J gene: TRBJ2-3
clone size: few
CDR3 protein: ASSLRGPGSTDTQY

V gene: TRBV4-1
J gene: TRBJ2-7
clone size: NA
CDR3 protein: ASSQDQGGTYEQY

V gene: TRBV4-1
J gene: TRBJ1-1
clone size: NA
CDR3 protein: ASSQDLRNTEAF

V gene: TRBV19
J gene: TRBJ1-5
clone size: few
CDR3 protein: ASGGISNQPQH

V gene: TRBV4-3
J gene: TRBJ2-1
clone size: NA
CDR3 protein: ASSRDSYNEQF

V gene: TRBV28
J gene: TRBJ1-2
clone size: many
CDR3 protein: ASSPTRVTDKDYGYT

V gene: TRBV7-6
J gene: TRBJ2-1
clone size: NA
CDR3 protein: ASSPRQGPNNEQF

V gene: TRBV11-3
J gene: TRBJ1-1
clone size: NA
CDR3 protein: ASSSKSGQGWRLGTEAF

V gene: TRBV7-6
J gene: TRBJ2-1
clone size: NA
CDR3 protein: ASSPLLAGVYNEQF

V gene: TRBV6-6
J gene: TRBJ1-6
clone size: NA
CDR3 protein: ASNRSPLH

V gene: TRBV2
J gene: TRBJ1-1
clone size: NA
CDR3 protein: ASKRWMNTEAF

V gene: TRBV10-1
J gene: TRBJ2-2
clone size: once
CDR3 protein: ASSERDRADGELF

V gene: TRBV9
J gene: TRBJ2-5
clone size: NA
CDR3 protein: ASSPPRFPETQY

V gene: TRBV9
J gene: TRBJ2-1
clone size: NA
CDR3 protein: ASSGTNSYNEQF

V gene: TRBV27
J gene: TRBJ1-5
clone size: few
CDR3 protein: ASGQGFQPQH

V gene: TRBV27
J gene: TRBJ2-6
clone size: once
CDR3 protein: ASSESSGANVLT

V gene: TRBV15
J gene: TRBJ1-2
clone size: once
CDR3 protein: ATSKVGRGQWSYGYT

V gene: TRBV27
J gene: TRBJ2-5
clone size: medium-sized
CDR3 protein: ASSLSRTGDITQDETQY

V gene: TRBV7-8
J gene: TRBJ1-1
clone size: NA
CDR3 protein: ASSLEKGGGTEAF

V gene: TRBV11-2
J gene: TRBJ1-2
clone size: NA
CDR3 protein: ASSLYKGQLDLF

V gene: TRBV25-1
J gene: TRBJ1-1
clone size: NA
CDR3 protein: ASSKRGDTEAF

V gene: TRBV30
J gene: TRBJ1-2
clone size: medium-sized
CDR3 protein: AWTTHLDPGGYT

V gene: TRBV25-1
J gene: TRBJ2-3
clone size: medium-sized
CDR3 protein: ASSEFTADTQY

V gene: TRBV6-5
J gene: TRBJ2-1
clone size: NA
CDR3 protein: ASSYFNEQF